This T cell receptor beta chain was sequenced in a study of T-cell reconstitution after alpha-beta-depleted transplantation in children. The CDR3 is made up of 13 amino acids. CDR1 and CDR2 (germline): DFQATT, SNEGSKA (reference sequence). V was shortened by 5 bases and J by 2 bases, with 12 bases between the two germline ends. Preparation of the TCRbeta library involved a method that used unique molecular identifiers. TCRdb redid the calling of the PCR reads with MiXCR, one entry per CDR3 protein. This repertoire shows about 640,000 distinct CDR3 sequences, around 16% found once; its top ten account for approximately 1%. In its sample, this clonotype was seen many times.

The J gene is TRBJ2-5, the V gene TRBV20-1, with D perhaps TRBD1 (6 bases). This receptor was obtained from a human donor who donated a stem cell graft to a child with acute myeloid leukemia. Here the sequenced sample was PBMCs from the stem cell graft donor, taken from the stem cell graft. In DNA, the CDR3 is TGCAGTGCTGTACAGGGTCCACAAGAGACCCAGTACTTC. This gives the protein CSAVQGPQETQYF.